This section outlines one T cell receptor (beta chain) sequence together with its context. This record belongs to a study of blood T cell repertoires in COVID-19. Libraries were prepared by immunoSEQ multiplex PCR; TCRdb keeps only in-frame clonotypes and omits some of them. The sample consists of 55,000 to 65,000 clones, around 91% of them appearing once. Trimming pared 5 bases from V and 7 bases from J, leaving 6 bases between. There are 11 residues in the CDR3. The source material was peripheral blood. This clonotype was sampled from a woman aged 55-75 years with active COVID-19. This chain links TRBV12-3 or TRBV12-4 with TRBJ2-4; weak D call: TRBD1 (6 bases). The CDR3 nucleotides read TGTGCCAGCAGTAGGGGGAACATTCAGTACTTC. As protein: CASSRGNIQYF.